These 19 T cell receptor beta chains originate from one sample sequenced in a study of T cell responses to AZD1222 COVID-19 vaccine. The repertoire was sequenced with immunoSEQ multiplex PCR; TCRdb's copy has only in-frame clones and lacks some. In the table there are some 130,000 clones, 90% of which are singletons. The sample was peripheral blood, taken on day 0 of AZD1222 vaccination. These receptors were collected from an adult in good health.

The V gene is TRBV6-5, the J gene TRBJ1-4, with D unclear. CDR1 MNHEY and CDR2 SVGAGI come from the germline V gene. This CDR3 spans 15 amino acids. V lost 5 bases and J 3 bases, leaving 13 bases between the germline ends. The CDR3 DNA reads TGTGCCAGCAGTAGAGGTGGGGAACCTAATGAAAAACTGTTTTTT. Encoded protein: CASSRGGEPNEKLFF.

This clone was observed a single time. V is TRBV12-5 and J is TRBJ2-1, with a possible D match to TRBD1 (7 bases). Germline lookup yields CDR1 LGHNT and CDR2 FRNRAP. CDR3 length equals 14 residues. V lost 6 bases and J 6 bases, leaving 15 bases between the germline ends. The CDR3, as DNA: TGTGCTAGTGGGCGGGGACAGTCCCGCAATGAGCAGTTCTTC. It encodes CASGRGQSRNEQFF.

The rearrangement uses TRBV7-2 and TRBJ1-4; D unclear. Germline V gene sequence: CDR1 SGHTA, CDR2 FQGNSA. The V and J ends lost 2 bases and 10 bases respectively, with 11 bases between them. This CDR3 is 13 amino acids long. In nucleotides, the CDR3 is TGTGCCAGCAGCTTACTGTCAAAAGGAAAACTGTTTTTT. Translation: CASSLLSKGKLFF.

The chain carries TRBV5-4 and TRBJ1-5; D is unresolved. The germline V gene encodes CDR1 SGHNT and CDR2 YYREEE (reference sequence). This CDR3 region has 12 residues. V lost 0 bases and J lost 4, with 2 bases in between. The CDR3 nucleotides are TGTGCCAGCAGCTTGGGGAATCAGCCCCAGCATTTT. It specifies CASSLGNQPQHF.

This clone appeared a single time. V and J are TRBV7-2 and TRBJ1-6; D remains unclear. Germline V CDR1 and CDR2: SGHTA, FQGNSA. The CDR3 extends over 16 amino acids. V dropped 3 bases and J dropped 0 bases, with 9 bases sitting between them. The CDR3 here is CASSFRRPSYNSPLHF. The CDR3 nucleotides read TGTGCCAGCAGCTTTAGGCGCCCCTCCTATAATTCACCCCTCCACTTT.

The chain uses TRBV7-8 and TRBJ2-7, with a possible D match to TRBD2 (5 bases). V was cut by 1 base and J by 0 bases, with 13 bases left in between. There are 16 residues in the CDR3. Germline-derived CDR1 and CDR2 are SGHVS and FQNEAQ. The CDR3 spells CASSLGGLRSSYEQYF. CDR3 nucleotide sequence: TGTGCCAGCAGCTTAGGAGGGCTCCGGAGCTCCTACGAGCAGTACTTC.

DNA of the CDR3: TGTGCCAGCAGTGAGGATACAGGGGGCACAGATACGCAGTATTTT. It yields the protein CASSEDTGGTDTQYF. The genes are TRBV6-4 and TRBJ2-3, with 7 bases matching TRBD1. V shed 3 bases, J shed 1 base, and the junction held 4 bases outside the gene matches. The CDR3 consists of 15 residues. Per the germline V gene, CDR1 is MRHNA and CDR2 is SNTAGT.

On this clone itself: One end of the junction varies from germline; a read error may be responsible. This rearrangement joins TRBV7-7 to TRBJ1-2, with D unresolved. The CDR3 is made up of 10 amino acids. Germline V gene data show CDR1 as SSHAT and CDR2 as FNYEAQ (reference sequence). The CDR3 reads CASSLYGYTF. The CDR3 DNA reads as TGTGCTAGCAGCTTATATGGCTACACCTTC.

The chain links TRBV19 to TRBJ1-5; no clear D gene. Germline V gene data show CDR1 as LNHDA and CDR2 as SQIVND (reference sequence). The CDR3 is made up of 13 amino acids. V gave up 4 bases and J gave up 0 bases, with 4 bases separating them. The CDR3 is CASSTVSNQPQHF. The CDR3, as DNA: TGTGCCAGTAGTACTGTTAGCAATCAGCCCCAGCATTTT.

The chain uses TRBV9 and TRBJ1-2; TRBD1 matches at 10 bases. Trimming took 3 bases from V and 3 from J; bases not matched to a gene: 5. Germline V gives CDR1 SGDLS, CDR2 YYNGEE. The CDR3 is made up of 15 amino acids. CDR3 bases: TGTGCCAGCAGCGCAGCCGGGACAGGGGACTATGGCTACACCTTC. Encoded protein: CASSAAGTGDYGYTF.

Only one count was recorded for this clone. The chain has TRBV5-1 and TRBJ2-5; 8 bases line up with TRBD1. With 4 bases clipped from V and 2 bases from J, the junction kept 10 bases outside the gene matches. CDR3 length: 16 residues. Per the germline V gene, CDR1 is SGHRS and CDR2 is YFSETQ. The chain's CDR3 is CASSTEFGTGQETQYF. In DNA form, the CDR3 reads TGCGCCAGCAGCACGGAATTCGGGACAGGTCAAGAGACCCAGTACTTC. Supplemented by reference TRBV5-1 and TRBJ2-5, the full variable domain reads KAGVTQTPRYLIKTRGQQVTLSCSPISGHRSVSWYQQTPGQGLQFLFEYFSETQRNKGNFPGRFSGRQFSNSRSEMNVSTLELGDSALYLCASSTEFGTGQETQYFGPGTRLLVL.

The chain carries TRBV30 and TRBJ1-1; 9 bases map to TRBD1. CDR1 is GTSNPN, CDR2 SVGIG, per germline (reference sequence). V lost 3 bases to trimming and J lost 1 base; unmatched junction nucleotides: 0. The CDR3 is 13 residues long. CDR3 sequence: CAWRDRGNTEAFF. The CDR3 DNA reads TGTGCCTGGAGGGACAGGGGGAACACTGAAGCTTTCTTT.

The rearrangement joins TRBV5-6 to TRBJ2-7; TRBD2 matches 9 bases. Per the germline V gene, CDR1 is SGHDT and CDR2 is YYEEEE. V trimming: 4 bases; J trimming: 6 bases; junction bases outside the gene matches: 5. The CDR3 runs 13 residues. Here the CDR3 reads CASSPGTSPEQYF. CDR3 nucleotides: TGTGCCAGCAGCCCCGGGACTAGCCCCGAGCAGTACTTC.

V usage is TRBV19 and J usage is TRBJ1-2; TRBD1 matches 7 bases. In germline, CDR1 is LNHDA, CDR2 SQIVND (reference sequence). V gave up 4 bases and J gave up 4 bases; unmatched junction bases: 3. The CDR3 consists of 13 residues. The CDR3 loop is CASSTGDSYGYTF. The CDR3 DNA reads as TGTGCCAGTAGTACGGGGGACAGCTATGGCTACACCTTC. Variable domain in full (rest from reference TRBV19 and TRBJ1-2): DGGITQSPKYLFRKEGQNVTLSCEQNLNHDAMYWYRQDPGQGLRLIYYSQIVNDFQKGDIAEGYSVSREKKESFPLTVTSAQKNPTAFYLCASSTGDSYGYTFGSGTRLTVV.

This sequence joins TRBV6-1 and TRBJ2-7, with D tentatively TRBD1 (5 bases). The CDR3 runs to 15 residues. The germline V gene has CDR1 MNHNS and CDR2 SASEGT. Deletions cut 1 base from V and 2 bases from J, with 12 bases between. For the CDR3, the DNA is TGTGCCAGCAGTGAAGTCCAGGGTATCCCCTACGAGCAGTACTTC. Its translation is CASSEVQGIPYEQYF.

The table lists this clone with a count of one. The rearrangement uses TRBV28 and TRBJ2-7; the D is unclear. Trimming left V 3 bases short and J 0 bases short, with 9 bases between. This CDR3 comprises 14 residues. Germline CDR1 reads MDHEN; CDR2 reads SYDVKM. CDR3 nucleotide sequence: TGTGCCAGCAGTTTTAGACGGAGCTCCTACGAGCAGTACTTC. Encoded protein: CASSFRRSSYEQYF.

This chain uses TRBV5-5 with TRBJ2-1; D is perhaps TRBD2 (6 bases). V lost 4 bases and J 9 bases, leaving 20 bases between the germline ends. The CDR3 consists of 15 residues. Germline CDR1 and CDR2: SGHKS and YYEKEE (reference sequence). Here the CDR3 reads CASSPAGPGFGEQFF. CDR3 nucleotides: TGTGCCAGCAGCCCAGCGGGCCCGGGGTTCGGTGAGCAGTTCTTC.

The chain carries TRBV27 and TRBJ1-5, with 7 bases fitting TRBD1. The V gene's germline CDR1 is MNHEY and CDR2 SMNVEV (reference sequence). This CDR3 contains 13 residues. V shed 3 bases and J 5 bases; nucleotides not matched to a gene: 1. The CDR3 DNA is TGTGCCAGCAGTTTCGACAGGGATCAGCCCCAGCATTTT. As protein: CASSFDRDQPQHF.

This chain joins TRBV6-5 and TRBJ1-5; D is possibly TRBD1 (5 bases). The V end was cut by 4 bases, the J end by 1 base, with 11 bases between. The CDR3 loop spans 15 amino acids. Germline values: CDR1 MNHEY, CDR2 SVGAGI. For the CDR3, the DNA is TGTGCCAGCAGTTCCGCGCGGGGGAGCAATCAGCCCCAGCATTTT. Its protein is CASSSARGSNQPQHF.